Each of the 10 T cell receptor beta chains below was sequenced from the same sample in a study of T cell responses to AZD1222 COVID-19 vaccine. The protocol was immunoSEQ multiplex PCR, while the TCRdb copy is restricted to in-frame clones and leaves out a portion. The sample contains 110,000 or so clones, around 90% of which appear only once. The input for sequencing was peripheral blood, taken on day 0 of AZD1222 vaccination. The receptors come from an adult in good health.

The chain links TRBV5-8 to TRBJ1-1; 8 nucleotides align to TRBD1. Germline CDR1 and CDR2: SGHTS and YDEGEE. This CDR3 contains 17 residues. Germline trimming cut 2 bases from V and 0 bases from J; bases unmatched to any gene: 9. The CDR3 sequence: CASSLRQGARMNTEAFF. In DNA form, the CDR3 reads TGTGCCAGCAGCTTAAGGCAGGGGGCGCGTATGAACACTGAAGCTTTCTTT. The full variable domain, in which reference TRBV5-8 and TRBJ1-1 provide the parts outside the CDR3, is EAGVTQSPTHLIKTRGQQATLRCSPISGHTSVYWYQQALGLGLQFLLWYDEGEERNRGNFPPRFSGRQFPNYSSELNVNALELEDSALYLCASSLRQGARMNTEAFFGQGTRLTVV.

This clone was picked up one time. The chain is built from TRBV3-1 (or the pseudogene TRBV3-2) and TRBJ1-2, with TRBD1 as a possible D gene (6 bases). Germline loops: CDR1 LGHDT, CDR2 YNNKEL (reference sequence). This CDR3 spans 14 amino acids. The germline V and J ends were trimmed by 8 bases and 8 bases, with 21 bases remaining between them. The DNA for the CDR3 is TGTGCCAGCCGATTCGAAAGGGGGTTGCGGGGCTACACCTTC. As protein: CASRFERGLRGYTF.

The rearrangement links TRBV27 to TRBJ1-5; unclear D gene. Trimming took 2 bases from V and 6 from J, leaving 8 bases between them. Germline V gene data show CDR1 as MNHEY and CDR2 as SMNVEV (reference sequence). This CDR3 is built from 13 residues. The CDR3 sequence: CASSLGRGQPQHF. In DNA, the CDR3 is TGTGCCAGCAGTTTAGGGCGGGGTCAGCCCCAGCATTTT.

The chain joins TRBV10-3 to TRBJ1-2, with D uncertain. From germline, CDR1 is ENHRY and CDR2 SYGVKD. This CDR3 has 11 residues. The V end was cut by 6 bases, the J end by 7 bases, with 9 bases between. Here the CDR3 DNA reads TGTGCCATCAGAAACCAAGGTGGCTACACCTTC. Translation: CAIRNQGGYTF.

This chain uses TRBV27 with TRBJ1-1; D is perhaps TRBD1 (6 bases). The CDR3 loop spans 14 amino acids. The V and J ends lost 5 bases and 6 bases respectively, with 16 bases between them. The germline CDR1 and CDR2 sequences are MNHEY and SMNVEV (reference sequence). The CDR3 DNA reads as TGTGCCAGCAGTGCCAGAGGGGGGAGGGCTGAAGCTTTCTTT. Translating gives CASSARGGRAEAFF.

The chain recombines TRBV20-1 with TRBJ2-7, with D unresolved. The germline CDR1 and CDR2 sequences are DFQATT and SNEGSKA (reference sequence). The CDR3 sequence is 11 residues long. V was clipped by 0 bases and J by 6 bases, with 6 bases between them. DNA of the CDR3: TGCAGTGCTAGAGAGGTTCGCGAGCAGTACTTC. Translated: CSAREVREQYF.

This sequence joins TRBV28 and TRBJ1-1; D is unresolved. The ends were cut back, 2 bases at V and 8 bases at J, with 12 bases in the middle. Germline CDR1 MDHEN, CDR2 SYDVKM. The CDR3 sequence is 13 residues long. The CDR3 reads CASSLTMIREAFF. DNA for the CDR3: TGTGCCAGCAGTTTAACTATGATTAGGGAAGCTTTCTTT. The variable domain in full, completed from reference TRBV28 and TRBJ1-1, reads DVKVTQSSRYLVKRTGEKVFLECVQDMDHENMFWYRQDPGLGLRLIYFSYDVKMKEKGDIPEGYSVSREKKERFSLILESASTNQTSMYLCASSLTMIREAFFGQGTRLTVV.

CDR3 nucleotide sequence: TGTGCCAGCAGCCAAGTTCAGTTTTACCTCGATACGCAGTATTTT. Its protein is CASSQVQFYLDTQYF. V is TRBV3-1 (or the pseudogene TRBV3-2) and J is TRBJ2-3; D remains unclear. V gave up 1 base and J gave up 6 bases, with 14 bases separating them. The CDR3 length is 15 residues. Germline CDR1 is LGHDT and CDR2 is YNNKEL (reference sequence).

The genes are TRBV10-3 and TRBJ1-6; maybe TRBD1 (5 bases). From germline, CDR1 is ENHRY and CDR2 SYGVKD. There are 14 residues in the CDR3. V was cut by 4 bases and J by 10 bases, with 14 bases left in between. CDR3 nucleotides: TGTGCCATCAGTGGGATCAGCTCAGGGTCACCCCTCCACTTT. Translating gives CAISGISSGSPLHF.

This clone turned up a few times. This chain uses TRBV13 with TRBJ1-3, with D possibly TRBD1 on 5 matching bases. V shed 5 bases and J shed 7 bases, with 12 bases lying between them. CDR3 length: 13 amino acids. The V gene's germline CDR1 is PRHDT and CDR2 FYEKMQ (reference sequence). The CDR3 loop reads CASSPQGVNTIYF. For the CDR3, the DNA is TGTGCCAGCAGCCCTCAAGGGGTCAACACCATATATTTT. The whole variable domain, filled in from reference TRBV13 and TRBJ1-3, reads AAGVIQSPRHLIKEKRETATLKCYPIPRHDTVYWYQQGPGQDPQFLISFYEKMQSDKGSIPDRFSAQQFSDYHSELNMSSLELGDSALYFCASSPQGVNTIYFGEGSWLTVV.